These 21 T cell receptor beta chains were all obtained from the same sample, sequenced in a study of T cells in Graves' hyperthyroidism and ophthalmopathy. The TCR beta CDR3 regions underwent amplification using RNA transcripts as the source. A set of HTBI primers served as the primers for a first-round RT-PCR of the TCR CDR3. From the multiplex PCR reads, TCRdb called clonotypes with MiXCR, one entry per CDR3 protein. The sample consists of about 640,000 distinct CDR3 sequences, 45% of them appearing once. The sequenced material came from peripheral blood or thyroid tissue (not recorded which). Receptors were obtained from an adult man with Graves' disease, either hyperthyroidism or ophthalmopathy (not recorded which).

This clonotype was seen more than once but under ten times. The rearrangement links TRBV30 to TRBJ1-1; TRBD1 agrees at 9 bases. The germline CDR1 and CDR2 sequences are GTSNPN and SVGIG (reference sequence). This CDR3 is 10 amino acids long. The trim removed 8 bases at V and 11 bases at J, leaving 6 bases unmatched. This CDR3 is CAGTGTGAFF. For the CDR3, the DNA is TGTGCCGGGACAGGGACCGGGGCTTTCTTT.

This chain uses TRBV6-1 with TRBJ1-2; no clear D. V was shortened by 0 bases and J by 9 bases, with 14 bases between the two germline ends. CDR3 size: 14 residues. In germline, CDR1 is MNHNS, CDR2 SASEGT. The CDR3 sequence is CASSEAINRDRYTF. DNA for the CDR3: TGTGCCAGCAGTGAAGCGATCAACCGGGATCGCTACACCTTC.

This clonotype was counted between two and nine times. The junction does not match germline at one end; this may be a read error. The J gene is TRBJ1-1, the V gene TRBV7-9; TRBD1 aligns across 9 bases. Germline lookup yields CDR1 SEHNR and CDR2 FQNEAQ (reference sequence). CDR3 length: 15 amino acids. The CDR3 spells CASSQTGGWGAEAFF. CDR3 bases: TGCGCCAGCAGCCAAACAGGGGGCTGGGGAGCTGAAGCTTTCTTT.

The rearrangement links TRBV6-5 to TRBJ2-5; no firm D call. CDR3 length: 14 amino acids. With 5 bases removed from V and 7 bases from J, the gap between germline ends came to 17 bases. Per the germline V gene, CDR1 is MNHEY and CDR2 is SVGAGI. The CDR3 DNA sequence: TGTGCCAGCAGTGAAGGCCAGCCCATGGGGACCCAGTACTTC. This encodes CASSEGQPMGTQYF.

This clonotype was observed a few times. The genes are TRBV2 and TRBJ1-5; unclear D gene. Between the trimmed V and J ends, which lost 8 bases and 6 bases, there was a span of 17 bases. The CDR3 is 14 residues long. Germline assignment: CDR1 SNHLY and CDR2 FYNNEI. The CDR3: CASRREVASQPQHF. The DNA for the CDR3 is TGTGCCAGCCGGAGGGAGGTGGCAAGTCAGCCCCAGCATTTT. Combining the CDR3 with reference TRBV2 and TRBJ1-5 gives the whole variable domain EPEVTQTPSHQVTQMGQEVILRCVPISNHLYFYWYRQILGQKVEFLVSFYNNEISEKSEIFDDQFSVERPDGSNFTLKIRSTKLEDSAMYFCASRREVASQPQHFGDGTRLSIL.

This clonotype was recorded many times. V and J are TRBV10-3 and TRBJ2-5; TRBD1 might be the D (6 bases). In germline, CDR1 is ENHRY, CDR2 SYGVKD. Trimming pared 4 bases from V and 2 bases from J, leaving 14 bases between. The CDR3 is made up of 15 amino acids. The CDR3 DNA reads TGTGCCATCAGTGGGACTTCGGGACAACAAGAGACCCAGTACTTC. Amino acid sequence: CAISGTSGQQETQYF.

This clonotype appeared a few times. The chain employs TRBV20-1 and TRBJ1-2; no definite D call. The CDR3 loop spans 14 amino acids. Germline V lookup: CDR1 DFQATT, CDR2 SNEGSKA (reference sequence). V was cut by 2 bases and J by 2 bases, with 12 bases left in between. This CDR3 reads CSARRRVLNYGYTF. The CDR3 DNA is TGCAGTGCTAGACGGAGGGTCCTAAACTATGGCTACACCTTC.

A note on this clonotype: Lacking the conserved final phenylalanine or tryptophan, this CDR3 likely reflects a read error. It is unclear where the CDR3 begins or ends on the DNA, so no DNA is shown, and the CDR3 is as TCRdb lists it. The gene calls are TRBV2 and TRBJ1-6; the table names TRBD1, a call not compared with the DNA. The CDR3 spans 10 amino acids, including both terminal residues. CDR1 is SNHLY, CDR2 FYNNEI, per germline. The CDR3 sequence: CASSEPLRTT.

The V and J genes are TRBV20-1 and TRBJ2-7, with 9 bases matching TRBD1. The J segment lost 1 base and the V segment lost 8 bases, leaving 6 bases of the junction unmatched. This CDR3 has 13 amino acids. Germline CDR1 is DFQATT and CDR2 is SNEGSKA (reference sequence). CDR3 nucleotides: TGCAGTACGTGGGACAGGGCTTCCTACGAGCAGTACTTC. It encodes CSTWDRASYEQYF.

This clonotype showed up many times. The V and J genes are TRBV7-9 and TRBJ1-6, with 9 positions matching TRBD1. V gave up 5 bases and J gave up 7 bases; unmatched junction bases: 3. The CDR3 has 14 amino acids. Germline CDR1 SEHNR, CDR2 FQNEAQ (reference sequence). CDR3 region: CASSQTGGNSPLHF. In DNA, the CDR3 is TGTGCCAGCAGCCAAACAGGGGGCAATTCACCCCTCCACTTT.

CDR3 DNA: TGCAGCGCCGCGAACACCGGGGAGCTGTTTTTT. This gives the protein CSAANTGELFF. This chain uses TRBV29-1 with TRBJ2-2, with no clear D. This CDR3 is 11 amino acids long. The germline V gene has CDR1 SQVTM and CDR2 ANQGSEA. V dropped 7 bases and J dropped 0 bases, with 3 bases sitting between them.

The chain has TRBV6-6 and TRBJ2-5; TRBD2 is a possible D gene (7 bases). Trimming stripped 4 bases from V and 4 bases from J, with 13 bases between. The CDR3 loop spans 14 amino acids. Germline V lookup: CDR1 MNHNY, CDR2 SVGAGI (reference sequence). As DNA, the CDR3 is TGTGCCAGCAGTTTTAAGGGGGGGGGAGAGACCCAGTACTTC. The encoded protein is CASSFKGGGETQYF.

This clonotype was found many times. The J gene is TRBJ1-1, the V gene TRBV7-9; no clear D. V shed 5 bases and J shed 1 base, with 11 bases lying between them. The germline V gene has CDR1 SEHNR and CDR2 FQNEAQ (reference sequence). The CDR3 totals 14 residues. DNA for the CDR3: TGTGCCAGCAGCCCGTCCTACGGGAACACTGAAGCTTTCTTT. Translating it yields CASSPSYGNTEAFF.

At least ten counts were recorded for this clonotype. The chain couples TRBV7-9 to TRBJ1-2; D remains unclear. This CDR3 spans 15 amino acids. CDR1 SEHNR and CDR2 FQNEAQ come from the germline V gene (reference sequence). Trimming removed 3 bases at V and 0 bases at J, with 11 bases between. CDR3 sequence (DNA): TGTGCCAGCAGCTTGTCAGGTCCGGCTAACTATGGCTACACCTTC. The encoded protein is CASSLSGPANYGYTF.

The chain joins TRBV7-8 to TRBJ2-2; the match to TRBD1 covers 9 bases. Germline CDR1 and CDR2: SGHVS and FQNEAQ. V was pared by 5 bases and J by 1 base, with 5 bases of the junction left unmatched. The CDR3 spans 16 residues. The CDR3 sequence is CASSRRTGENTGELFF. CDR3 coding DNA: TGTGCCAGCAGCCGCCGGACAGGGGAGAACACCGGGGAGCTGTTTTTT.

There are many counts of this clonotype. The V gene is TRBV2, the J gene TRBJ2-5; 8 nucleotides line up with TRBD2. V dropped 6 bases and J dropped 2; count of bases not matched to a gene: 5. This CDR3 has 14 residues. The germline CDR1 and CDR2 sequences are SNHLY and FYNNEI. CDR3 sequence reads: CASREGLVQETQYF. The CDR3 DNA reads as TGTGCCAGCAGGGAGGGACTAGTTCAAGAGACCCAGTACTTC.

The CDR3 DNA reads TGTGCCAGCAGCTCCCAGGGGAGCTCCCAAGAGACCCAGTACTTC. It codes for CASSSQGSSQETQYF. J is TRBJ2-5 and V is TRBV7-9; D perhaps matches TRBD1 (6 bases). Germline V gives CDR1 SEHNR, CDR2 FQNEAQ (reference sequence). Trimming shortened V by 4 bases and J by 1 base, and 13 bases separated the two germline ends. CDR3 length: 15 amino acids.

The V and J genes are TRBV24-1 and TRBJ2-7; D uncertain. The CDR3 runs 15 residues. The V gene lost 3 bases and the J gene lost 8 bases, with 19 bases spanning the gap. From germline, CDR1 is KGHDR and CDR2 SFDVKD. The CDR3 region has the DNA TGTGCCACCAGTGATCATGGTGAGGATCAGCCCCAGCAGTACTTC. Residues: CATSDHGEDQPQQYF.

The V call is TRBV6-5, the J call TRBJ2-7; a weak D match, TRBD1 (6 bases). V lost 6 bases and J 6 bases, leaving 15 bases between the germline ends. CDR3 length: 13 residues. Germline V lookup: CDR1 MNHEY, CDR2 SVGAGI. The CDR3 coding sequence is TGTGCCAGCAGATTACTAGGACAGACCGAGCAGTACTTC. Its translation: CASRLLGQTEQYF.

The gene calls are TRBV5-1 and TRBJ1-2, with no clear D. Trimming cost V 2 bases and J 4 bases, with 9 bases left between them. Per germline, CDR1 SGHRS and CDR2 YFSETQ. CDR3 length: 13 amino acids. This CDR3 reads CASSFSKGYGYTF. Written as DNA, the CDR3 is TGCGCCAGCAGCTTCTCCAAGGGCTATGGCTACACCTTC.

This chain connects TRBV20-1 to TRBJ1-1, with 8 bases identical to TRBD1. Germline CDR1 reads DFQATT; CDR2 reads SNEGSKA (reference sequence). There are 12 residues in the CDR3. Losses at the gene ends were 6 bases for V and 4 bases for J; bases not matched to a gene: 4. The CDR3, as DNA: TGCAGTGCGGTGACAGGGGTCACTGAAGCTTTCTTT. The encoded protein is CSAVTGVTEAFF.